These 20 T cell receptor beta chains share one sample of origin, sequenced in a study of metastatic and nonmetastatic thyroid tumors. TCRdb re-called clones via MiXCR from the PCR reads. The sample lists tens of thousands of clones; about 15% were seen once. Each patient came to thyroid surgery without any prior treatment (of any kind). The sample comprised blood. The receptors originated from a male donor with papillary thyroid cancer or a benign thyroid nodule (not recorded which). Some clones in this sample may be carry-over from other donors' samples.

In its sample, this clone ranks as medium-sized. The chain is built from TRBV20-1 and TRBJ2-7; D could derive from TRBD1 or TRBD2 (5 bases each). Trimming took off 1 base at V and 3 bases at J, with 13 bases between the two ends. The V gene's germline CDR1 is DFQATT and CDR2 SNEGSKA (reference sequence). The CDR3 loop spans 14 amino acids. DNA for the CDR3: TGCAGTGCTAGAGCCCCAGGGACGGACTACGAGCAGTACTTC. It translates to CSARAPGTDYEQYF.

The rearrangement uses TRBV6-1 and TRBJ2-1; the match to TRBD2 covers 7 bases. The CDR3 length is 16 residues. Looked up from germline, CDR1 is MNHNS and CDR2 is SASEGT. The V segment lost 6 bases and the J segment 4 bases; nucleotides outside the gene matches: 12. The CDR3 loop reads CASRLTLAGGYNEQFF. Here the CDR3 DNA reads TGTGCCAGCAGACTAACCTTAGCGGGTGGGTACAATGAGCAGTTCTTC.

This clone is termed medium-sized. V usage is TRBV11-3 and J usage is TRBJ2-7, with a possible D match to TRBD2 (5 bases). The CDR3 length is 12 residues. Germline V gene lookup returns CDR1 SGHNT and CDR2 YENEEA. Trimming shortened V by 5 bases and J by 2 bases, and 7 bases separated the two germline ends. The DNA of the CDR3 is TGTGCCAGCAGCCCCGGGACCTACGAGCAGTACTTC. Translation gives CASSPGTYEQYF.

This clone turned up a few times. The rearrangement uses TRBV10-2 and TRBJ2-7; TRBD1 might be the D (6 bases). The CDR3 consists of 15 residues. Trimming took off 3 bases at V and 1 base at J, with 13 bases between the two ends. Per the germline V gene, CDR1 is WSHSY and CDR2 is SAAADI. CDR3 bases: TGCGCCAGCAGTGATGGACAGTGTCTTTCCTACGAGCAGTACTTC. Translated, it gives CASSDGQCLSYEQYF.

The table lists this clone with a few counts. The chain uses TRBV27 and TRBJ1-5, with no clear D. The V and J ends lost 8 bases and 4 bases respectively, with 9 bases between them. The CDR3 runs to 12 residues. The germline V gene encodes CDR1 MNHEY and CDR2 SMNVEV (reference sequence). Here the CDR3 reads CASQGRNQPQHF. The CDR3 DNA follows: TGTGCCAGCCAAGGGCGAAATCAGCCCCAGCATTTT.

This clone was detected many times. Additional DNA sequences in this sample encode the identical CDR3. The V gene is TRBV3-1, the J gene TRBJ2-1, with a possible D match to TRBD2 (6 bases). The CDR3 covers 14 residues. Germline lookup yields CDR1 LGHDT and CDR2 YNNKEL (reference sequence). Trimming removed 1 base at V and 6 bases at J, with 10 bases between. The chain's CDR3 is CASSQATRGNEQFF. Here the CDR3 DNA reads TGTGCCAGCAGCCAAGCAACGCGGGGCAATGAGCAGTTCTTC.

This clone was detected ten times or more. This chain connects TRBV6-1 to TRBJ2-1; D is undetermined. This CDR3 spans 12 amino acids. With 1 base removed from V and 3 bases from J, the gap between germline ends came to 1 base. Germline V gene data show CDR1 as MNHNS and CDR2 as SASEGT. CDR3 sequence (DNA): TGTGCCAGCAGTGAAGGCTACAATGAGCAGTTCTTC. Translating it yields CASSEGYNEQFF.

With respect to this clone: Given a much more abundant clone one base away, this may be a read error. The rearrangement joins TRBV29-1 to TRBJ1-2; TRBD1 might be the D (5 bases). The CDR3 loop spans 12 amino acids. In germline, CDR1 is SQVTM, CDR2 ANQGSEA. The CDR3 region has the DNA TGCAGCGTCGGGGACGTCGGATATGGCTACGCCTTC. Translation: CSVGDVGYGYAF.

Ten or more counts support this clone. The chain uses TRBV7-2 and TRBJ2-7; TRBD1 might be the D (5 bases). Germline CDR1 reads SGHTA; CDR2 reads FQGNSA. This CDR3 region has 17 residues. V gave up 5 bases and J gave up 3 bases, with 23 bases separating them. In DNA, the CDR3 is TGTGCCAGCAGCGCGGAATTTGGGGCTCTTGCTAACTACGAGCAGTACTTC. It specifies CASSAEFGALANYEQYF.

This clone has just a few counts. This same CDR3 is encoded by further DNA sequences in the sample. The chain joins TRBV10-2 to TRBJ2-1; 9 nucleotides line up with TRBD2. CDR1 and CDR2 from the germline V gene are WSHSY and SAAADI. Trimming removed 6 bases from V and 0 bases from J; junction bases left unmatched: 0. The CDR3 is 14 amino acids. The CDR3 region has the DNA TGCGCCAGCAGACTAGCGGGCTCCTACAATGAGCAGTTCTTC. Amino acid sequence: CASRLAGSYNEQFF.

The table lists this clone with a few counts. The chain has TRBV19 and TRBJ1-1; 8 bases are shared with TRBD1. Per germline, CDR1 LNHDA and CDR2 SQIVND (reference sequence). J lost 1 base, V lost 11 bases, and 9 bases had no gene match. This CDR3 is 14 amino acids long. CDR3 coding DNA: TGTGCCGCAAGAAACAGGGGGGGGAACACTGAAGCTTTCTTT. This gives the protein CAARNRGGNTEAFF. Full variable domain (remainder filled in from reference TRBV19 and TRBJ1-1): DGGITQSPKYLFRKEGQNVTLSCEQNLNHDAMYWYRQDPGQGLRLIYYSQIVNDFQKGDIAEGYSVSREKKESFPLTVTSAQKNPTAFYLCAARNRGGNTEAFFGQGTRLTVV.

This clone was counted ten times or more. The gene calls are TRBV4-1 and TRBJ2-5, with D unresolved. The V end was cut by 0 bases, the J end by 7 bases, with 6 bases between. Looked up from germline, CDR1 is MGHRA and CDR2 is YSYEKL. This CDR3 contains 12 residues. The CDR3 coding sequence is TGCGCCAGCAGCCAAGAGTGGGGGACCCAGTACTTC. Translating it yields CASSQEWGTQYF.

The table lists this clone with many counts. The chain couples TRBV6-1 to TRBJ1-5; D uncertain. Per germline, CDR1 MNHNS and CDR2 SASEGT. Trimming pared 8 bases from V and 3 bases from J, leaving 5 bases between. The CDR3 is 11 residues long. The CDR3 sequence: CASGHNQPQHF. DNA for the CDR3: TGTGCCAGCGGCCACAATCAGCCCCAGCATTTT.

This clone has just a few counts. A much bigger clone sits one base away, suggesting this may be a read error. Distinct nucleotide sequences in the sample also encode this CDR3. V and J are TRBV19 and TRBJ2-5; 11 bases agree with TRBD2. Germline trimming cut 9 bases from V and 1 base from J; bases unmatched to any gene: 4. The CDR3 spans 14 residues. The V gene's germline CDR1 is LNHDA and CDR2 SQIVND (reference sequence). CDR3 sequence reads: CARIGLAGQETQYF. CDR3 coding DNA: TGTGCCAGGATTGGACTAGCGGGCCAAGAGACCCAGTACTTC.

About this clone itself: A clone one base away is much larger, so this may be a read error. The V call is TRBV6-1, the J call TRBJ2-1; no definite D call. Per the germline V gene, CDR1 is MNHNS and CDR2 is SASEGT. The CDR3 has 14 amino acids. CDR3 in amino acids: CASSQIVSYNGQFF. CDR3 sequence (DNA): TGTGCCAGCAGTCAGATCGTATCCTACAATGGGCAGTTCTTC.

This clone was seen many times. The CDR3 reads CASSVGGLGPTGELFF. In nucleotides, the CDR3 is TGTGCCAGCTCAGTCGGGGGGCTGGGCCCAACCGGGGAGCTGTTTTTT. The chain uses TRBV5-4 and TRBJ2-2; tentatively, D is TRBD2 (7 bases). The CDR3 extends over 16 amino acids. With 7 bases removed from V and 5 bases from J, the gap between germline ends came to 21 bases. The germline V gene has CDR1 SGHNT and CDR2 YYREEE (reference sequence).

This clone was seen many times. The rearrangement links TRBV12-3 or TRBV12-4 to TRBJ2-4, with a possible D match to TRBD2 (5 bases). The CDR3 has 15 amino acids. V was trimmed by 0 bases and J by 6 bases, leaving 12 bases between them. The CDR3 DNA follows: TGTGCCAGCAGTTTAGCGAGGGTCGCGGGAAACATTCAGTACTTC. Its protein is CASSLARVAGNIQYF.

The chain carries TRBV15 and TRBJ2-7; D possibly matches TRBD1 or TRBD2 (5 bases each). The ends were cut back, 0 bases at V and 6 bases at J, with 12 bases in the middle. Germline CDR1 reads LNHNV; CDR2 reads YYDKDF (reference sequence). The CDR3 loop spans 14 amino acids. This CDR3 is CATSREGEAAEQYF. CDR3 nucleotide sequence: TGTGCCACCAGCAGAGAGGGGGAAGCAGCCGAGCAGTACTTC.

This clone was counted between two and nine times. The V gene is TRBV2, the J gene TRBJ1-1; D is perhaps TRBD1 (5 bases). CDR3 length: 14 amino acids. The ends were cut back, 7 bases at V and 4 bases at J, with 16 bases in the middle. Germline CDR1 is SNHLY and CDR2 is FYNNEI. CDR3: CASIPGRGGTEAFF. CDR3 coding DNA: TGTGCCAGCATTCCCGGTCGGGGGGGCACTGAAGCTTTCTTT. Complete variable domain (other parts from reference TRBV2 and TRBJ1-1): EPEVTQTPSHQVTQMGQEVILRCVPISNHLYFYWYRQILGQKVEFLVSFYNNEISEKSEIFDDQFSVERPDGSNFTLKIRSTKLEDSAMYFCASIPGRGGTEAFFGQGTRLTVV.

This clone came up many times. The J gene is TRBJ2-5, the V gene TRBV11-2; TRBD2 matches 9 bases. Germline CDR1 reads SGHAT; CDR2 reads FQNNGV. This CDR3 has 20 amino acids. After removal of 3 bases from V and 2 bases from J, the junction contained 19 bases not matched to a gene. Written as DNA, the CDR3 is TGTGCCAGCAGCTTCCCAGCCCTAGCGGGGCTGGCGACGAGGCAAGAGACCCAGTACTTC. Its translation is CASSFPALAGLATRQETQYF.